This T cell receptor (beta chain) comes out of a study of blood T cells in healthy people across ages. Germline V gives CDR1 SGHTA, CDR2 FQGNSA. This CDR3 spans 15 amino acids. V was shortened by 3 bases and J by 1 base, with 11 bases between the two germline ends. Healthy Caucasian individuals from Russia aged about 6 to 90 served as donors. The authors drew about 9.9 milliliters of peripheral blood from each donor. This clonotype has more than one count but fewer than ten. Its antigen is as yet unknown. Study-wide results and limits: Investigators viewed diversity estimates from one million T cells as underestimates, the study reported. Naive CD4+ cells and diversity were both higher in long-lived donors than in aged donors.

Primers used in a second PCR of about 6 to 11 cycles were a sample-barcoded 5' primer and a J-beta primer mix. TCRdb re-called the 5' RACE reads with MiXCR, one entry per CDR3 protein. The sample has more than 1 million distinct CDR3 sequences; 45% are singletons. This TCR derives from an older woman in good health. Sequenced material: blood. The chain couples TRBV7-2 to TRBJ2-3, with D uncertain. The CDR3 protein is CASSFGGLRTDTQYF. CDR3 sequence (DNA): TGTGCCAGCAGCTTTGGTGGCCTACGCACAGATACGCAGTATTTT.